This T cell receptor (beta chain) was recovered during a study of shared clonotypes between healthy human individuals (dated by TCRdb to the early 2020s). Regarding the complete study: A few men and a couple of women, aged 18 to 49 years, made up the cohort. For each donor, CD4 naive and CD4 memory were each given three plates, CD8 naive was given two plates, and CD8 memory was given one plate. To estimate repertoire size and how much clonotype sharing occurs between individuals, the study deeply sequenced the blood TCR repertoires of 5 or 6 healthy adults. Libraries were prepared and TCR repertoires were sequenced by different laboratories using diverse techniques, in order to increase sequencing depth and limit assay-specific biases. Between about 0.94 and 10 billion PBMCs per donor were obtained by leukapheresis. The paper as a whole reports these results and caveats: Sampling was limited to blood, and TCR repertoires in tissue likely differ from TCR repertoires in blood. Higher generation probabilities were observed for clonotypes shared by all four sorted-subset donors than for non-shared clonotypes. The small number of donors limited the genetic and exposure-history diversity represented. Approximately 5% of naive CD4, roughly 3.5% of naive CD8, approximately 2% of memory CD4, and around 0.4% of memory CD8 clonotypes were shared across a few donors. Pairwise subsampling indicated that sequencing depth was expected to affect the degree of clonotype sharing among donors. Incomplete sequencing was indicated by rarefaction of sorted-subset datasets, despite the large sequencing depth. Estimated clonotype richness was generally larger for naive than for memory subsets.

TCR CDR3 regions were amplified from genomic DNA by multiplex PCR using the deep immunoSEQ assay. Extracted genomic DNA from each cell subset was spread evenly across all wells of several immunoSEQ 96-well plates, with each plate serving as a replicate. Each replicate PCR for sorted subsets received about 220 ng genomic DNA, equal to about 29,000 T cell genomes. Purified libraries were quantified with a Qubit 3.0 fluorometer, sized on a Bioanalyzer 2100, and re-quantified with the KAPA Library Quantification kit. Each immunoSEQ 96-well plate was sequenced on its own single-read 150-cycle Illumina NextSeq 550 flow cell. The authors processed their data as follows. Because the immunoSEQ output included only junctional sequences and no quality scores, the filtering could not be the same as the filtering used for full-length reads. Sequences were annotated with PyIR, a Python wrapper for IgBLAST v1.9, and V/J genes and CDR3 were assigned using IMGT germline references. Reads with weak V/J assignments (E-value above 1e-6), missing CDR3, stop codons, out-of-frame junctions, or ambiguous translated residues were removed. V3J clonotypes were defined as sequences sharing an identical inferred V gene, J gene, and CDR3 amino acid sequence. The percentage overlap between two repertoires was calculated by dividing the number of shared unique clonotypes by the size of the smaller repertoire. Three approaches were used to assess repertoire richness: RTK rarefaction, the Chao1 estimator, and Recon v2.1 estimates of unobserved clonotypes. OLGA was used to compute generation probabilities for all TCRbeta clonotypes that the gDNA method yielded from four donors. The immuneACCESS repertoire file appears here via TCRdb, limited to in-frame rearrangements. These files lack a portion of the clones; in checked studies, under half of the deficit traces to unresolved V genes, and the cause of the others is not known. That table gives V, J and clone size, and the DNA gave D and trimming. A total of under 700,000 clones appear in this sample, 95% of them only once. About 0.11% of the sample rests with the top ten.

About this clone itself: It has no known antigen specificity. Base qualities are not provided; no much larger clone lies one nucleotide away.

CD8 naive samples were obtained by positive selection for CCR7 among CD45RO-negative cells, yielding a CD45RA+CCR7+ population from which TemRA cells were excluded. Donors were healthy HIV-negative adults with no recently reported acute infections or vaccinations. Every donor was a Caucasian adult residing in Nashville, Tennessee, USA. After blood collection by leukapheresis, PBMCs were isolated using Ficoll-Histopaque density gradient centrifugation and then cryopreserved in the vapor phase of liquid nitrogen. Purity and quantity of every magnetically sorted T cell population were checked by analytical flow cytometry. Genomic DNA was isolated from every sorted fraction and measured by UV absorbance on a Nanodrop 2000c. The receptor was derived from a woman in her thirties in good health. The sequencing input was naive CD8+ T cells sorted from blood. The intended sense of this specimen's cell subset or site label: CD45RA+CCR7+.

The DNA sequence is as follows: TGTGCCAGCAGTTCGACAGGGTTCGAGCAGTACTTC. It translates to CASSSTGFEQYF. The chain uses TRBV27 and TRBJ2-7; 7 central bases correspond to TRBD1. The CDR3 goes from the cysteine to the phenylalanine over 12 residues. Only the CDR3 DNA stays, 36 bases, in frame from base 1. According to the germline V gene (reference sequence), CDR1 reads MNHEY and CDR2 reads SMNVEV. V ends up 4 bases short and J 6 bases short, with an unmatched junction base count of 3.